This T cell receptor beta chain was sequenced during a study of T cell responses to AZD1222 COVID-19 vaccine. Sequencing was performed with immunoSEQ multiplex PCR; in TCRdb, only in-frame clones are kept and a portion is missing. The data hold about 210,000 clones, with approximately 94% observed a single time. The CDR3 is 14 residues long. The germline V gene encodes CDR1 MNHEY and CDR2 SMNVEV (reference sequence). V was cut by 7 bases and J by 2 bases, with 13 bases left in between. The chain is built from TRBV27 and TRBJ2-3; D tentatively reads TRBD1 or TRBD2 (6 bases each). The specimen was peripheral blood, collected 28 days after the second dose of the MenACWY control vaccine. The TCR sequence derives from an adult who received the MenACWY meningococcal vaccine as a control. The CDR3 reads CASMRDTPTDTQYF. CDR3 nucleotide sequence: TGTGCCAGCATGCGGGACACCCCCACAGATACGCAGTATTTT.